This T cell receptor (beta chain) emerged from a study of shared clonotypes between healthy human individuals. Points from the study as a whole: How much donors shared clonotypes was expected to be affected by sequencing depth.

In the original workflow: ImmunoSEQ yielded junction-only sequences lacking quality scores, so filtering differed. Method: immunoSEQ multiplex PCR; TCRdb's copy keeps in-frame clones and lacks some. The V and J calls and the clone size are those of that table, but D and trimming were determined from the DNA. The table includes approximately 2.3 million clones, over 85% detected once. The CDR3 totals 14 residues. Trimming removed 6 bases from V and 2 bases from J, with 13 bases in between. Germline values: CDR1 MDHEN, CDR2 SYDVKM. In the case of this clone: Its matching antigen is unknown.

The clonotype comes from a man aged 18 to 29 in good health. Some clones in this sample may be carry-over from other donors' samples. The sequenced sample was naive CD4+ T cells from PBMCs. Regarding subset: CD45RA+ positively selected. The genes are TRBV28 and TRBJ1-1; D call uncertain. DNA for the CDR3: TGTGCCAGCAGCTCCCCCAGCGGAAACACTGAAGCTTTCTTT. Its protein is CASSSPSGNTEAFF.